Below, 21 T cell receptor beta chains from the same sample are listed, as sequenced in a study of identifying expanded T cells in peripheral blood. Assay used: immunoSEQ multiplex PCR; TCRdb lists only in-frame clones, some missing. The sample lists 75,000 to 90,000 clones; approximately 84% were seen once. The specimen sequenced was blood. These receptors all stem from a person aged 18 to 75 in good health.

The chain couples TRBV5-1 to TRBJ2-1; 10 bases map to TRBD2. Germline V gives CDR1 SGHRS, CDR2 YFSETQ. The CDR3 consists of 17 residues. Trimming removed 3 bases from V and 8 bases from J; junction bases left unmatched: 14. For the CDR3, the DNA is TGCGCCAGCAGCTCGGGCCTAGCTAGCGGGAGAAGCTATGAGCAGTTCTTC. This encodes CASSSGLASGRSYEQFF.

This CDR3 is CASSLAGVGETQYF. For the CDR3, the DNA is TGTGCCAGCAGTTTAGCGGGAGTCGGGGAGACCCAGTACTTC. The chain carries TRBV28 and TRBJ2-5; 7 bases map to TRBD2. Germline assignment: CDR1 MDHEN and CDR2 SYDVKM. V was pared by 2 bases and J by 5 bases, with 5 bases of the junction left unmatched. The CDR3 length is 14 residues.

This chain links TRBV5-8 with TRBJ1-1; D is unclear. CDR1 is SGHTS, CDR2 YDEGEE, per germline. The CDR3 runs to 12 residues. The V end lost 10 bases, the J end lost 11 bases, and 21 bases lay between the germline ends. The CDR3 nucleotides read TGTGCCTCCCCCCCCACGTGGTTTGGCGCTTTCTTT. Translation: CASPPTWFGAFF.

This clone was detected a few times. The chain links TRBV30 to TRBJ1-1; no firm D call. V lost 3 bases, J lost 0 bases, and 8 bases lay in between. This CDR3 is built from 13 residues. The V gene's germline CDR1 is GTSNPN and CDR2 SVGIG (reference sequence). Written as DNA, the CDR3 is TGTGCCTGGAGGTACAGCTTGAACACTGAAGCTTTCTTT. It specifies CAWRYSLNTEAFF. The full variable domain, its missing parts supplied by reference TRBV30 and TRBJ1-1, is SQTIHQWPATLVQPVGSPLSLECTVEGTSNPNLYWYRQAAGRGLQLLFYSVGIGQISSEVPQNLSASRPQDRQFILSSKKLLLSDSGFYLCAWRYSLNTEAFFGQGTRLTVV.

The CDR3 loop is CASSISAGYNEQFF. DNA for the CDR3: TGTGCCAGTAGTATATCCGCAGGCTACAATGAGCAGTTCTTC. The chain carries TRBV19 and TRBJ2-1; D is ambiguous. Germline CDR1 reads LNHDA; CDR2 reads SQIVND (reference sequence). CDR3 length equals 14 residues. Trimming took off 2 bases at V and 3 bases at J, with 8 bases between the two ends.

This rearrangement joins TRBV5-4 to TRBJ2-7; 10 bases map to TRBD2. The germline gives CDR1 SGHNT, CDR2 YYREEE (reference sequence). The CDR3 length is 14 residues. Germline trimming cut 1 base from V and 5 bases from J; bases unmatched to any gene: 3. The CDR3 here is CASSLSGRADEQYF. CDR3 sequence (DNA): TGTGCCAGCAGCTTGAGCGGGAGGGCCGACGAGCAGTACTTC.

The V and J genes are TRBV19 and TRBJ2-3; 15 bases map to TRBD2. Trimming removed 3 bases from V and 5 bases from J; junction bases left unmatched: 9. The CDR3 length is 18 residues. Germline CDR1 LNHDA, CDR2 SQIVND (reference sequence). CDR3 in DNA: TGTGCCAGTAGTATCGAGTGGACTAGCGGGAGGGGAGAAGATACGCAGTATTTT. Translating it yields CASSIEWTSGRGEDTQYF.

V and J are TRBV7-3 and TRBJ2-1; 16 nucleotides match TRBD2. Losses at the gene ends were 5 bases for V and 7 bases for J; bases not matched to a gene: 2. This CDR3 is 15 amino acids long. From germline, CDR1 is SGHTA and CDR2 FQGTGA. The CDR3 coding sequence is TGTGCCAGCAGCACGGGACTAGCGGGAGGGAATGAGCAGTTCTTC. Translated: CASSTGLAGGNEQFF.

The chain recombines TRBV27 with TRBJ2-2, with TRBD2 identical over 7 bases. CDR1 is MNHEY and CDR2 is SMNVEV in the germline V gene (reference sequence). The CDR3 consists of 17 residues. V was pared by 11 bases and J by 7 bases, with 22 bases of the junction left unmatched. Written as DNA, the CDR3 is TGTGCCGCCGGGGCTAGCGGAGGCCTAGGGGCCCGCGGGGAGCTGTTTTTT. Its protein is CAAGASGGLGARGELFF.

The rearrangement joins TRBV6-5 to TRBJ1-3; no clear D gene. Germline V gene data show CDR1 as MNHEY and CDR2 as SVGAGI. The CDR3 length is 12 residues. V was shortened by 6 bases and J by 6 bases, with 9 bases between the two germline ends. This CDR3 is CASSTGTNTIYF. In DNA form, the CDR3 reads TGTGCCAGCAGCACTGGAACAAACACCATATATTTT.

This clone was picked up one time. The genes are TRBV7-9 and TRBJ2-1; TRBD1 aligns across 9 bases. Germline V gene sequence: CDR1 SEHNR, CDR2 FQNEAQ (reference sequence). Unmatched junction bases numbered 7, after V lost 5 bases and J lost 5 bases. The CDR3 consists of 15 residues. The CDR3 region has the DNA TGTGCCAGCAGCGCCGGGACAGGGATCCACAATGAGCAGTTCTTC. Translated: CASSAGTGIHNEQFF.

The rearrangement links TRBV9 to TRBJ2-3, with no clear D. The CDR3 consists of 16 residues. V shed 0 bases and J shed 4 bases, with 15 bases lying between them. The V gene's germline CDR1 is SGDLS and CDR2 YYNGEE. DNA for the CDR3: TGTGCCAGCAGCGTAGCTAGTGGTGGTTTGGCAGATACGCAGTATTTT. It codes for CASSVASGGLADTQYF.

The CDR3 region has the DNA TGTGCCAGCAGCCTCTACGGGGAGGCAGGCTCCTACGAGCAGTACTTC. This codes for CASSLYGEAGSYEQYF. The rearrangement uses TRBV14 and TRBJ2-7, with a weak D call TRBD2 (6 bases). V was cut by 4 bases and J by 0 bases, with 16 bases left in between. CDR3 length: 16 amino acids. Per germline, CDR1 SGHDN and CDR2 FVKESK.

This chain connects TRBV7-2 to TRBJ2-7; no clear D. V lost 1 base and J 2 bases, leaving 12 bases between the germline ends. The CDR3 runs 15 residues. Looked up from germline, CDR1 is SGHTA and CDR2 is FQGNSA. The CDR3 spells CASSLDSGMAYEQYF. Written as DNA, the CDR3 is TGTGCCAGCAGCTTAGATTCGGGTATGGCCTACGAGCAGTACTTC.

This clone was seen a handful of times. The chain recombines TRBV6-5 with TRBJ2-7; maybe TRBD2 (6 bases). Trimming pared 7 bases from V and 2 bases from J, leaving 18 bases between. This CDR3 is built from 15 residues. Germline assignment: CDR1 MNHEY and CDR2 SVGAGI. CDR3 DNA sequence: TGTGCCAGCACACGCCATGGGCGGGAAGCCTACGAGCAGTACTTC. It translates to CASTRHGREAYEQYF.

The CDR3 here is CASSPGGTTFSYEQYF. CDR3 in DNA: TGTGCCAGCAGCCCGGGGGGGACTACTTTCTCCTACGAGCAGTACTTC. The chain recombines TRBV5-4 with TRBJ2-7, with 8 bases matching TRBD2. This CDR3 is built from 16 residues. The V gene end was trimmed by 4 bases and the J gene end by 0 bases; junction bases not matched to a gene: 9. The germline V gene encodes CDR1 SGHNT and CDR2 YYREEE (reference sequence).

This clone came up once. This rearrangement joins TRBV11-1 to TRBJ2-7; 9 bases fit TRBD2. Germline-derived CDR1 and CDR2 are SGHAT and FQDESV (reference sequence). The CDR3 length is 15 residues. V trimming: 1 base; J trimming: 0 bases; junction bases outside the gene matches: 1. The CDR3 region has the DNA TGTGCCAGCAGCTTAGTTAGCGGGAGCTCCTACGAGCAGTACTTC. Its translation: CASSLVSGSSYEQYF. The variable domain in full, with the rest retrieved from reference TRBV11-1 and TRBJ2-7, is EAEVAQSPRYKITEKSQAVAFWCDPISGHATLYWYRQILGQGPELLVQFQDESVVDDSQLPKDRFSAERLKGVDSTLKIQPAELGDSAMYLCASSLVSGSSYEQYFGPGTRLTVT.

The chain couples TRBV5-1 to TRBJ1-2; TRBD1 aligns across 10 bases. Looked up from germline, CDR1 is SGHRS and CDR2 is YFSETQ. V was clipped by 4 bases and J by 8 bases; unmatched bases: 11. The length of the CDR3 is 15 residues. The CDR3 region is CASSQNPGQGLGYTF. The CDR3 region has the DNA TGCGCCAGCAGCCAGAACCCGGGACAGGGGTTGGGCTACACCTTC. Looking up the rest from reference TRBV5-1 and TRBJ1-2 gives the full variable domain: KAGVTQTPRYLIKTRGQQVTLSCSPISGHRSVSWYQQTPGQGLQFLFEYFSETQRNKGNFPGRFSGRQFSNSRSEMNVSTLELGDSALYLCASSQNPGQGLGYTFGSGTRLTVV.

V gene TRBV25-1 combines with J gene TRBJ2-3; D is uncertain. The CDR3 runs 15 residues. Germline CDR1 and CDR2: MGHDK and SYGVNS. V dropped 7 bases and J dropped 1 base, with 15 bases sitting between them. CDR3 DNA sequence: TGTGCCAGCACCCTGACTGACTCCCGCACAGATACGCAGTATTTT. This sequence encodes CASTLTDSRTDTQYF.

The V gene is TRBV7-2, the J gene TRBJ1-6; possibly TRBD1 for D (6 bases). The germline V gene has CDR1 SGHTA and CDR2 FQGNSA. CDR3 length: 16 amino acids. Trimming shortened V by 1 base and J by 7 bases, and 14 bases separated the two germline ends. The CDR3 DNA sequence: TGTGCCAGCAGCTTAGTGTCGGGAACAGGGAATTCACCCCTCCACTTT. Translation: CASSLVSGTGNSPLHF. Drawing the rest from reference TRBV7-2 and TRBJ1-6, the complete variable domain is GAGVSQSPSNKVTEKGKDVELRCDPISGHTALYWYRQSLGQGLEFLIYFQGNSAPDKSGLPSDRFSAERTGGSVSTLTIQRTQQEDSAVYLCASSLVSGTGNSPLHFGNGTRLTVT.

This clone has just a few counts. This chain connects TRBV19 to TRBJ1-1; D possibly corresponds to TRBD1 (6 bases). V dropped 8 bases and J dropped 1 base, with 20 bases sitting between them. Germline V lookup: CDR1 LNHDA, CDR2 SQIVND (reference sequence). The CDR3 is 16 residues long. CDR3 bases: TGTGCCAGTCGTAGTATCCGGGAAGGGGGGAACACTGAAGCTTTCTTT. It is translated as CASRSIREGGNTEAFF. The whole variable domain, remainder taken from reference TRBV19 and TRBJ1-1, is DGGITQSPKYLFRKEGQNVTLSCEQNLNHDAMYWYRQDPGQGLRLIYYSQIVNDFQKGDIAEGYSVSREKKESFPLTVTSAQKNPTAFYLCASRSIREGGNTEAFFGQGTRLTVV.